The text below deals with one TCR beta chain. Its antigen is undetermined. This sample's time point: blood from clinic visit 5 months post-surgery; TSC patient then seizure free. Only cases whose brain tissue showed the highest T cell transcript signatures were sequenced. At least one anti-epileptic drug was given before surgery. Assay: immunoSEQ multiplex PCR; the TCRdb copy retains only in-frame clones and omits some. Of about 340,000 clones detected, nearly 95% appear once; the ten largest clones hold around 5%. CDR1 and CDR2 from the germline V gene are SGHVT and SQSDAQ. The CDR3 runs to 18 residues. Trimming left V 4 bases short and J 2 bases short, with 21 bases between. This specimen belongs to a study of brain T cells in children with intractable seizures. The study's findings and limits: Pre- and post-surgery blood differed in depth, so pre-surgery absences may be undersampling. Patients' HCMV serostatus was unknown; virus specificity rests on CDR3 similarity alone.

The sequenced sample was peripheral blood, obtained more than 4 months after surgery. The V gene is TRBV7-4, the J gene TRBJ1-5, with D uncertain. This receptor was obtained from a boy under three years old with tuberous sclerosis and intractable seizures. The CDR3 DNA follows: TGTGCCAGCAGCTCCCTTTTATTCGCATCGGAGGGCAATCAGCCCCAGCATTTT. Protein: CASSSLLFASEGNQPQHF. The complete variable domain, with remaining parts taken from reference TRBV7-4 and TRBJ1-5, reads GAGVSQSPRYKVAKRGRDVALRCDSISGHVTLYWYRQTLGQGSEVLTYSQSDAQRDKSGRPSGRFSAERPERSVSTLKIQRTEQGDSAVYLCASSSLLFASEGNQPQHFGDGTRLSIL.